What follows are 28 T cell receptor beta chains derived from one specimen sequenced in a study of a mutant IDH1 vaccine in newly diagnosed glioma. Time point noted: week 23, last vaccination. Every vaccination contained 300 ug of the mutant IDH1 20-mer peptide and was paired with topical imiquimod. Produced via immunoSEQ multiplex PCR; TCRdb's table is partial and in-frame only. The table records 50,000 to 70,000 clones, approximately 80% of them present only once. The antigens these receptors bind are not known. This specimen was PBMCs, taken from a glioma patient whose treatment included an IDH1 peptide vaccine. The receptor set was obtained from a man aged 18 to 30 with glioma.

The CDR3 reads CASSLSPWGKEQFF. The CDR3 DNA is TGTGCCAGCAGCTTATCCCCTTGGGGAAAGGAGCAGTTCTTC. The rearrangement links TRBV7-9 to TRBJ2-1; D is ambiguous. CDR1 is SEHNR, CDR2 FQNEAQ, per germline (reference sequence). V was pared by 2 bases and J by 10 bases, with 15 bases between. The length of the CDR3 is 14 residues.

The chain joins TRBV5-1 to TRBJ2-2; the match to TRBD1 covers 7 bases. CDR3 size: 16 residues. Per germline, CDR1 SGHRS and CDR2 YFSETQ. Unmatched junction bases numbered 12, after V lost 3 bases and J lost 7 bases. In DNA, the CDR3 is TGCGCCAGCAGCTCTCCGGGACAGCGCCCCGGCGGGGAGCTGTTTTTT. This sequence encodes CASSSPGQRPGGELFF. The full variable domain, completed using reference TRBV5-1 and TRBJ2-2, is KAGVTQTPRYLIKTRGQQVTLSCSPISGHRSVSWYQQTPGQGLQFLFEYFSETQRNKGNFPGRFSGRQFSNSRSEMNVSTLELGDSALYLCASSSPGQRPGGELFFGEGSRLTVL.

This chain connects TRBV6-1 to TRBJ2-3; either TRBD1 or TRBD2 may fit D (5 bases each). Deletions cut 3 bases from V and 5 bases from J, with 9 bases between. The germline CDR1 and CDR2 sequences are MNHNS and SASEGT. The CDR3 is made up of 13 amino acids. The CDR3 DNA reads TGTGCCAGCAGTGAGGCAGGGAGAGATACGCAGTATTTT. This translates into CASSEAGRDTQYF.

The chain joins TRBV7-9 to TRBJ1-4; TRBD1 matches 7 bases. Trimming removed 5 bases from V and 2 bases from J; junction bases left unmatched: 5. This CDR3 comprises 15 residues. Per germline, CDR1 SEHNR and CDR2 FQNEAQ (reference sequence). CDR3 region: CASSKPRGTNEKLFF. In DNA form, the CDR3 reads TGTGCCAGCAGCAAACCCAGGGGGACTAATGAAAAACTGTTTTTT.

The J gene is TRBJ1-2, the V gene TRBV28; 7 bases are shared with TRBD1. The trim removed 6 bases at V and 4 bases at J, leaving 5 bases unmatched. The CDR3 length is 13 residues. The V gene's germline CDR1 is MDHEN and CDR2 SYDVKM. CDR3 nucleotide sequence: TGTGCCAGCAGGCCACAGGGGTTCTATGGCTACACCTTC. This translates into CASRPQGFYGYTF.

The CDR3 DNA is TGTGCCAGCAGCCCGTCTCAAGCGGGCCTAAAAGGTAGCTACAATGAGCAGTTCTTC. It is translated as CASSPSQAGLKGSYNEQFF. The gene calls are TRBV7-6 and TRBJ2-1, with D possibly TRBD2 on 6 matching bases. Germline V gives CDR1 SGHVS, CDR2 FNYEAQ. V was clipped by 5 bases and J by 3 bases, with 26 bases between them. The length of the CDR3 is 19 residues.

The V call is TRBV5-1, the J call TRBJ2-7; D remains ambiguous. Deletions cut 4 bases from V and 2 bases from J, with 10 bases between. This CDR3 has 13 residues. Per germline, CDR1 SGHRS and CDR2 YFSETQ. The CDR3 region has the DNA TGCGCCAGCAGCCCTGGTGACCCCTACGAGCAGTACTTC. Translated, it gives CASSPGDPYEQYF. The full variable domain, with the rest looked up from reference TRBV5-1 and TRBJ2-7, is KAGVTQTPRYLIKTRGQQVTLSCSPISGHRSVSWYQQTPGQGLQFLFEYFSETQRNKGNFPGRFSGRQFSNSRSEMNVSTLELGDSALYLCASSPGDPYEQYFGPGTRLTVT.

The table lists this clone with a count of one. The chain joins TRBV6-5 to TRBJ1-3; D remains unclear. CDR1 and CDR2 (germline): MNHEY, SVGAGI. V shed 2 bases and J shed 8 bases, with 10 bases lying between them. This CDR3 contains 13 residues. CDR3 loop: CASSYAAWDTIYF. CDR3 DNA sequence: TGTGCCAGCAGTTACGCCGCCTGGGACACCATATATTTT.

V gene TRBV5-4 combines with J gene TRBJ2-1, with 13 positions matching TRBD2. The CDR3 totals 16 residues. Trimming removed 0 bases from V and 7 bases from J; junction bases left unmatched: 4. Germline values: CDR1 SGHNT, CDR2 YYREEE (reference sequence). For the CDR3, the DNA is TGTGCCAGCAGCTTGGGGACTAGCGGGAGAACGAATGAGCAGTTCTTC. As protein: CASSLGTSGRTNEQFF.

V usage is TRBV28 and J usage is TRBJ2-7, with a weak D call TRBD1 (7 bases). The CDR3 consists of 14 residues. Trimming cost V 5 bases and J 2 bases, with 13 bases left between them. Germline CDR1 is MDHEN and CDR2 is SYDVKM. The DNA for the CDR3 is TGTGCCAGCAGTACCCCAGGGGGGCCCTACGAGCAGTACTTC. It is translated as CASSTPGGPYEQYF.

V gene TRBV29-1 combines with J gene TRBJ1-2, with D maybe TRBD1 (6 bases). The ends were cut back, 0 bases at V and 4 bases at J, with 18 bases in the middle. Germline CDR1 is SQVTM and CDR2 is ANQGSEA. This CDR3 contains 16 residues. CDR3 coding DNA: TGCAGCGTTGAAGATCCACCGGGACAACCTTCCTATGGCTACACCTTC. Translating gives CSVEDPPGQPSYGYTF.

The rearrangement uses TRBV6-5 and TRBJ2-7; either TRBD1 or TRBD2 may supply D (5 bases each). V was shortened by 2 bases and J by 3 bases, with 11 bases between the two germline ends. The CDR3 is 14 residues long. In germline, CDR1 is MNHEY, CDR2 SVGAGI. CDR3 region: CASSYTGLNYEQYF. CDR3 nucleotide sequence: TGTGCCAGCAGTTACACAGGACTCAACTACGAGCAGTACTTC.

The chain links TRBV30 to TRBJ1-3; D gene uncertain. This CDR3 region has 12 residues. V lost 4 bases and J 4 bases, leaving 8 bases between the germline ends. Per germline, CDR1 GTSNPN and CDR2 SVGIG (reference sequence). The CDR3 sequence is CAWIGMGNTIYF. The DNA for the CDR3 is TGTGCCTGGATAGGGATGGGAAACACCATATATTTT.

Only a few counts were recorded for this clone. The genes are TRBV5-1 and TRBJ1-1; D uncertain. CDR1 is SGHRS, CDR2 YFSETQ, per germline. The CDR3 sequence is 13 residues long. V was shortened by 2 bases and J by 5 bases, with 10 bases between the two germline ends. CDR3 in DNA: TGCGCCAGCAGCTTTAACCCAGCGACTGAAGCTTTCTTT. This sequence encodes CASSFNPATEAFF.

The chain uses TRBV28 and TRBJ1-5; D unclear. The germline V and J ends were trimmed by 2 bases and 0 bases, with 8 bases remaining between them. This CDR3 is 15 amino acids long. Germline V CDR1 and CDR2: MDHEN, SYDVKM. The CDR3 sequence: CASSLTEDSNQPQHF. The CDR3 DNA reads TGTGCCAGCAGTTTAACAGAAGATAGCAATCAGCCCCAGCATTTT.

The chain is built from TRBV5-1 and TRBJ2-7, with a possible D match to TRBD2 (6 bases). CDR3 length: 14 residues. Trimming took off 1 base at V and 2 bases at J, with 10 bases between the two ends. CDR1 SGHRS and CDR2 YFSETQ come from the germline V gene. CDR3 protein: CASSLQGGTYEQYF. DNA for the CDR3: TGCGCCAGCAGCTTGCAGGGAGGTACCTACGAGCAGTACTTC.

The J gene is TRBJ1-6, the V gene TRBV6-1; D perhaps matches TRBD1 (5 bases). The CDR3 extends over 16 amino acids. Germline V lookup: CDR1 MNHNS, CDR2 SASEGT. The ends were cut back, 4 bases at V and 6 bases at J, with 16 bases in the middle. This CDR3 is CASSGWGLATNSPLHF. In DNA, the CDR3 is TGTGCCAGCAGTGGCTGGGGCTTGGCGACTAATTCACCCCTCCACTTT.

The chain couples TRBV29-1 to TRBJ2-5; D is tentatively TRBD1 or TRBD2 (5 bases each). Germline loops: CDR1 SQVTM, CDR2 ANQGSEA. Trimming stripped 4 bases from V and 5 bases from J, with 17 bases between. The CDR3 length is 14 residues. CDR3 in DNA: TGCAGCGTTGCTTCGGGACGACTTAGCGAGACCCAGTACTTC. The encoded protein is CSVASGRLSETQYF. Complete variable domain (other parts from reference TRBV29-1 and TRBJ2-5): SAVISQKPSRDICQRGTSLTIQCQVDSQVTMMFWYRQQPGQSLTLIATANQGSEATYESGFVIDKFPISRPNLTFSTLTVSNMSPEDSSIYLCSVASGRLSETQYFGPGTRLLVL.

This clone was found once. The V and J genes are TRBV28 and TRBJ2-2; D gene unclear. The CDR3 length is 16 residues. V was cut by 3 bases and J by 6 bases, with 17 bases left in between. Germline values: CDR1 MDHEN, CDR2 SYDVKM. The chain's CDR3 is CASSFWMGAVAGELFF. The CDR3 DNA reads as TGTGCCAGCAGTTTTTGGATGGGTGCAGTGGCCGGGGAGCTGTTTTTT.

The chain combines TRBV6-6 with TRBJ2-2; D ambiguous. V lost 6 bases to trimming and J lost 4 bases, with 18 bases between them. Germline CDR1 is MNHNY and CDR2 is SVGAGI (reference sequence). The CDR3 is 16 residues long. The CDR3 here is CASSSVLSWGTGELFF. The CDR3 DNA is TGTGCCAGCAGCAGCGTACTTTCATGGGGCACCGGGGAGCTGTTTTTT.

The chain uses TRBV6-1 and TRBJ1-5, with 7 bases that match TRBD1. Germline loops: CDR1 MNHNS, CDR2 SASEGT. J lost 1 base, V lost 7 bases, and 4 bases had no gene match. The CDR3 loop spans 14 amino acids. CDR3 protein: CASIYRGSNQPQHF. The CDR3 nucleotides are TGTGCCAGCATTTACAGGGGAAGCAATCAGCCCCAGCATTTT.

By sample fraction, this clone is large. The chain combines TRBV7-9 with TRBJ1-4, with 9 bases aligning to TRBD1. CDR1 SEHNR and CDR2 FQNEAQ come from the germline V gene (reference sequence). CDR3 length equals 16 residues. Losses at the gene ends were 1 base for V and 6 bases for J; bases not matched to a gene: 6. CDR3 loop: CASSLGTGAADEKLFF. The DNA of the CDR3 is TGTGCCAGCAGCTTAGGGACAGGGGCTGCGGATGAAAAACTGTTTTTT.

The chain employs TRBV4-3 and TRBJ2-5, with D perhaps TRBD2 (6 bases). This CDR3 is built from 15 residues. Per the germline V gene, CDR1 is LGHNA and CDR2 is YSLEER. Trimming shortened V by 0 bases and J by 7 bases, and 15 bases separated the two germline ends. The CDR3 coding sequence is TGCGCCAGCAGCCAAGAGAGGGGAACCGGGGGGACCCAGTACTTC. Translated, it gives CASSQERGTGGTQYF.

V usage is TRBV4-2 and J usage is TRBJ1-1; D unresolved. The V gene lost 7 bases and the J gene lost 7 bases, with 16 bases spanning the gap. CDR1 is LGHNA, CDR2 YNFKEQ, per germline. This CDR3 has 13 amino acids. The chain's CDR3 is CASTEYGSFEAFF. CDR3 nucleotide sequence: TGTGCCAGCACCGAGTACGGATCCTTTGAAGCTTTCTTT.

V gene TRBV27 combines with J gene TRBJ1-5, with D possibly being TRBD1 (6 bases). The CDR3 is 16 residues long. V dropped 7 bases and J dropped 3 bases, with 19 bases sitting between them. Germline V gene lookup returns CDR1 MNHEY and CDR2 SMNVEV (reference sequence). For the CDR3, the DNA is TGTGCCAGCACCCCCACATCCCGGGACACCAATCAGCCCCAGCATTTT. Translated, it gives CASTPTSRDTNQPQHF.

CDR3 sequence reads: CASSLGGQGNVYGYTF. The DNA for the CDR3 is TGTGCCAGCAGCTTAGGGGGACAGGGAAATGTCTATGGCTACACCTTC. The genes are TRBV7-4 and TRBJ1-2; TRBD1 agrees at 9 bases. CDR1 is SGHVT and CDR2 is SQSDAQ in the germline V gene. The length of the CDR3 is 16 residues. After removal of 1 base from V and 4 bases from J, the junction contained 7 bases not matched to a gene.

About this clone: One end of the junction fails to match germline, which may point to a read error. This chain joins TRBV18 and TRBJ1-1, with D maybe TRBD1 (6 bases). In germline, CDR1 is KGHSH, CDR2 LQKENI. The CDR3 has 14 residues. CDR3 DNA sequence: TGTGCCACCTCAGGGGCGTCGTTAAACACTGAAGCTTTCTTT. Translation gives CATSGASLNTEAFF.

CDR3 nucleotides: TGTGCCAGCAGCTTATATACAGGGGATGGCTACACCTTC. Its translation is CASSLYTGDGYTF. V is TRBV5-4 and J is TRBJ1-2; 7 bases line up with TRBD1. The V and J ends lost 2 bases and 6 bases, in that order; junction bases with no gene match: 4. Per germline, CDR1 SGHNT and CDR2 YYREEE (reference sequence). The CDR3 loop spans 13 amino acids. Looking up the rest from reference TRBV5-4 and TRBJ1-2 gives the full variable domain: ETGVTQSPTHLIKTRGQQVTLRCSSQSGHNTVSWYQQALGQGPQFIFQYYREEENGRGNFPPRFSGLQFPNYSSELNVNALELDDSALYLCASSLYTGDGYTFGSGTRLTVV.